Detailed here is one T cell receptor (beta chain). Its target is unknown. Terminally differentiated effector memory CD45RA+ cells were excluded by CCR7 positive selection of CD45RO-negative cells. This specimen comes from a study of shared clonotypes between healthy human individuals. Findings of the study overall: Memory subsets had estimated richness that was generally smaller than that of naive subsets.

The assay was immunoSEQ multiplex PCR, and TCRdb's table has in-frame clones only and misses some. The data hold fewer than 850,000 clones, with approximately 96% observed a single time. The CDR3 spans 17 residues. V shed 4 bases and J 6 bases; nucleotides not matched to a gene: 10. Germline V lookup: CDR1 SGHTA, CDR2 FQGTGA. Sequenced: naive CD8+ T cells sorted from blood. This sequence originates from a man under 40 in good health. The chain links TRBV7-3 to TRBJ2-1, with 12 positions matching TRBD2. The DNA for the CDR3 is TGTGCCAGCAGCTACTTCGGACTAGCGGGAATGGGCAATGAGCAGTTCTTC. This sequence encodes CASSYFGLAGMGNEQFF.